Each of the 17 T cell receptor beta chains below was sequenced from the same sample in a study of blood T cell repertoires in COVID-19. Repertoires were generated with immunoSEQ multiplex PCR, while TCRdb's copy carries only in-frame clones and drops some. The sample holds about 50,000 clones, approximately 90% seen once. Sequencing was performed on PBMCs or T cells enriched from blood (not recorded which). These receptors originate from a woman aged 45-65 years who had recovered from COVID-19.

This chain joins TRBV3-1 (or the pseudogene TRBV3-2) and TRBJ1-6; D might be TRBD1 (5 bases). CDR1 LGHDT and CDR2 YNNKEL come from the germline V gene (reference sequence). With 5 bases removed from V and 4 bases from J, the gap between germline ends came to 9 bases. The CDR3 extends over 14 amino acids. In nucleotides, the CDR3 is TGTGCCAGCAGCACCCGGACATATAATTCACCCCTCCACTTT. This sequence encodes CASSTRTYNSPLHF.

The rearrangement uses TRBV6-2 or TRBV6-3 and TRBJ2-7; 7 bases line up with TRBD1. Germline V gives CDR1 MNHEY, CDR2 SVGEGT. The V gene end was trimmed by 2 bases and the J gene end by 3 bases; junction bases not matched to a gene: 13. The CDR3 extends over 17 amino acids. Here the CDR3 reads CASSYEWLGTANYEQYF. The CDR3 region has the DNA TGTGCCAGCAGTTACGAGTGGCTGGGGACAGCGAACTACGAGCAGTACTTC.

This clone was seen more than once but under ten times. V gene TRBV5-4 combines with J gene TRBJ1-2; TRBD1 matches at 7 bases. In germline, CDR1 is SGHNT, CDR2 YYREEE (reference sequence). This CDR3 contains 16 residues. Germline trimming cut 4 bases from V and 0 bases from J; bases unmatched to any gene: 9. The CDR3 loop reads CASSLGTAGTNYGYTF. In DNA form, the CDR3 reads TGTGCCAGCAGCCTCGGGACAGCCGGGACTAACTATGGCTACACCTTC.

This sequence joins TRBV19 and TRBJ1-1; D is possibly TRBD1 (5 bases). Germline CDR1 LNHDA, CDR2 SQIVND (reference sequence). This CDR3 contains 15 residues. V lost 6 bases and J lost 5, with 19 bases in between. This CDR3 is CASSHRRGARTEAFF. DNA of the CDR3: TGTGCCAGTAGCCATAGGAGGGGAGCTAGGACTGAAGCTTTCTTT.

This chain links TRBV4-3 with TRBJ2-3; D gene ambiguous. The CDR3 spans 14 residues. The germline gives CDR1 LGHNA, CDR2 YSLEER. Trimming took off 1 base at V and 1 base at J, with 6 bases between the two ends. Here the CDR3 reads CASSQGARTDTQYF. CDR3 bases: TGCGCCAGCAGCCAAGGTGCGCGCACAGATACGCAGTATTTT.

The rearrangement links TRBV30 to TRBJ1-6; D is unresolved. This CDR3 is 13 amino acids long. Trimming took 2 bases from V and 6 from J, leaving 8 bases between them. The germline CDR1 and CDR2 sequences are GTSNPN and SVGIG (reference sequence). The CDR3 loop reads CAWSLTGNSPLHF. The CDR3 region has the DNA TGTGCCTGGAGTTTGACGGGTAATTCACCCCTCCACTTT. Full variable domain (remainder filled in from reference TRBV30 and TRBJ1-6): SQTIHQWPATLVQPVGSPLSLECTVEGTSNPNLYWYRQAAGRGLQLLFYSVGIGQISSEVPQNLSASRPQDRQFILSSKKLLLSDSGFYLCAWSLTGNSPLHFGNGTRLTVT.

The rearrangement uses TRBV7-2 and TRBJ2-3, with D possibly matching TRBD2 (5 bases). CDR1 is SGHTA and CDR2 is FQGNSA in the germline V gene. Trimming removed 4 bases at V and 0 bases at J, with 14 bases between. This CDR3 has 16 residues. CDR3 nucleotide sequence: TGTGCCAGCAGCTCGCTAAGGACTCCTAGCACAGATACGCAGTATTTT. Translation gives CASSSLRTPSTDTQYF. Drawing the rest from reference TRBV7-2 and TRBJ2-3, the complete variable domain is GAGVSQSPSNKVTEKGKDVELRCDPISGHTALYWYRQSLGQGLEFLIYFQGNSAPDKSGLPSDRFSAERTGGSVSTLTIQRTQQEDSAVYLCASSSLRTPSTDTQYFGPGTRLTVL.

The gene calls are TRBV5-5 and TRBJ2-5; TRBD1 aligns across 8 bases. Germline V gene data show CDR1 as SGHKS and CDR2 as YYEKEE (reference sequence). J gave up 1 base and V 1 base, and 3 bases lay outside the gene matches. CDR3 length equals 15 residues. The CDR3 DNA is TGTGCCAGCAGCTTGTGGGACAGGACCCAAGAGACCCAGTACTTC. Amino acids: CASSLWDRTQETQYF.

This clone is a singleton in its sample. The chain recombines TRBV3-1 (or the pseudogene TRBV3-2) with TRBJ1-6, with D perhaps matching TRBD1 (5 bases). This CDR3 has 16 residues. The V and J ends lost 7 bases and 0 bases respectively, with 13 bases between them. Germline CDR1 is LGHDT and CDR2 is YNNKEL (reference sequence). The CDR3 DNA reads as TGTGCCAGCAACATGGGGGGGGGCTCCTATAATTCACCCCTCCACTTT. It translates to CASNMGGGSYNSPLHF.

This rearrangement joins TRBV19 to TRBJ2-1; 7 bases fit TRBD2. Per the germline V gene, CDR1 is LNHDA and CDR2 is SQIVND (reference sequence). J was trimmed by 9 bases and V by 5 bases; bases with no gene match: 13. This CDR3 spans 15 amino acids. The CDR3 DNA reads as TGTGCCAGTAGTCTCCGGGACTACATCTACGCTGAGCAGTTCTTC. As protein: CASSLRDYIYAEQFF.

This chain links TRBV7-9 with TRBJ2-1; unclear D gene. The germline CDR1 and CDR2 sequences are SEHNR and FQNEAQ (reference sequence). V was clipped by 3 bases and J by 4 bases, with 16 bases between them. This CDR3 is built from 16 residues. In nucleotides, the CDR3 is TGTGCCAGCAGCTTGTCGGTATCCTATACTTACAATGAGCAGTTCTTC. Translation gives CASSLSVSYTYNEQFF.

V and J are TRBV3-1 (or the pseudogene TRBV3-2) and TRBJ1-2; D may be TRBD1 (5 bases). Germline assignment: CDR1 LGHDT and CDR2 YNNKEL (reference sequence). This CDR3 has 15 residues. Trimming shortened V by 2 bases and J by 8 bases, and 18 bases separated the two germline ends. CDR3 in amino acids: CASSQIQGRGGGYTF. DNA of the CDR3: TGTGCCAGCAGCCAAATCCAAGGGAGGGGAGGCGGCTACACCTTC.

The DNA of the CDR3 is TGTGCCACGCGCTCAGGGGGCGCGTTCGATACGCAGTATTTT. This encodes CATRSGGAFDTQYF. The chain has TRBV6-5 and TRBJ2-3; TRBD1 matches at 8 bases. The length of the CDR3 is 14 residues. The germline CDR1 and CDR2 sequences are MNHEY and SVGAGI. Losses at the gene ends were 10 bases for V and 6 bases for J; bases not matched to a gene: 12.

This chain links TRBV4-3 with TRBJ2-1; D gene ambiguous. The CDR3 consists of 14 residues. Germline CDR1 LGHNA, CDR2 YSLEER. Trimming cost V 0 bases and J 2 bases, with 5 bases left between them. The CDR3 bases are TGCGCCAGCAGCCAAGATGCAGCCTACAATGAGCAGTTCTTC. Its protein product is CASSQDAAYNEQFF.

The CDR3 DNA reads TGCGCCAGCGGACGACAGTCTAATGAGCAGTTCTTC. It encodes CASGRQSNEQFF. The chain recombines TRBV10-1 with TRBJ2-1; a weak D match, TRBD1 (5 bases). The CDR3 sequence is 12 residues long. The V and J ends lost 8 bases and 7 bases respectively, with 12 bases between them. Per the germline V gene, CDR1 is WNHNN and CDR2 is SYGVQD (reference sequence).

The genes are TRBV19 and TRBJ2-5; tentative D call: TRBD2 (5 bases). V was trimmed by 10 bases and J by 5 bases, leaving 14 bases between them. There are 12 residues in the CDR3. Germline-derived CDR1 and CDR2 are LNHDA and SQIVND (reference sequence). CDR3: CATRSGEETQYF. CDR3 DNA sequence: TGTGCCACCCGGAGCGGTGAGGAGACCCAGTACTTC. Variable domain in full (rest from reference TRBV19 and TRBJ2-5): DGGITQSPKYLFRKEGQNVTLSCEQNLNHDAMYWYRQDPGQGLRLIYYSQIVNDFQKGDIAEGYSVSREKKESFPLTVTSAQKNPTAFYLCATRSGEETQYFGPGTRLLVL.

This clone has only one observation. This chain uses TRBV6-4 with TRBJ2-7; D possibly corresponds to TRBD2 (5 bases). The CDR3 has 13 residues. The germline gives CDR1 MRHNA, CDR2 SNTAGT. Trimming left V 2 bases short and J 3 bases short, with 8 bases between. The CDR3 here is CASSDELGYEQYF. CDR3 sequence (DNA): TGTGCCAGCAGTGACGAACTAGGCTACGAGCAGTACTTC.